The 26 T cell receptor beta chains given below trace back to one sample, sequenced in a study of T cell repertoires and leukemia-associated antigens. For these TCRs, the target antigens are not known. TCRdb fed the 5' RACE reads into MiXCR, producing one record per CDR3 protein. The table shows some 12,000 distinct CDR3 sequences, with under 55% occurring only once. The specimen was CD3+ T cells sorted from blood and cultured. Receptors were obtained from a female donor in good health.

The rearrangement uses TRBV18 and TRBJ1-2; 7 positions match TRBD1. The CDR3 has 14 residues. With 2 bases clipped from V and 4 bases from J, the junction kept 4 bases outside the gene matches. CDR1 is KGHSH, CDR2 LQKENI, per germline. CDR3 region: CASSPTGDGYGYTF. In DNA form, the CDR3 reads TGTGCCAGCTCACCAACAGGGGATGGCTATGGCTACACCTTC.

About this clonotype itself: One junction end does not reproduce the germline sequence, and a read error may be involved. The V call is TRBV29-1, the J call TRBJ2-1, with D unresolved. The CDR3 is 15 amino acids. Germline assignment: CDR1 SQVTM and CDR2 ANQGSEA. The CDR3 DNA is TGCAGTGTTGAAGATCCTAAAATAGCCAAAAACATGCAGTTCTTC. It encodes CSVEDPKIAKNMQFF.

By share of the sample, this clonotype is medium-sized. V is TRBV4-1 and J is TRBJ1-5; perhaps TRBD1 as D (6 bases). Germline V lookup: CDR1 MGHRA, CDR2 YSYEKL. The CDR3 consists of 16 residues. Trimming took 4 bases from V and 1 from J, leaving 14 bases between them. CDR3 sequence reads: CASSPTGTPSNQPQHF. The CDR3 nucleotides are TGCGCCAGCAGCCCGACCGGGACACCGAGCAATCAGCCCCAGCATTTT.

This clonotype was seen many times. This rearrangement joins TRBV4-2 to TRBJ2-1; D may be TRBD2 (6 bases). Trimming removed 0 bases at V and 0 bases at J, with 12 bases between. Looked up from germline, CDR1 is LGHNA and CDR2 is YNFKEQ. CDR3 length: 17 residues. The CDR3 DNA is TGTGCCAGCAGCCAAGATTGGCGGGGAGGCTCCTACAATGAGCAGTTCTTC. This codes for CASSQDWRGGSYNEQFF.

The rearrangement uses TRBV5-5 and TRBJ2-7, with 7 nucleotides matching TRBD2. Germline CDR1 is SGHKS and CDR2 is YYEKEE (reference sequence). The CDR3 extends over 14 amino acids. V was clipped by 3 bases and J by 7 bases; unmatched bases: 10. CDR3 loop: CASSSGWEGKEQYF. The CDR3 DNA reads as TGTGCCAGCAGCTCGGGATGGGAGGGCAAAGAGCAGTACTTC.

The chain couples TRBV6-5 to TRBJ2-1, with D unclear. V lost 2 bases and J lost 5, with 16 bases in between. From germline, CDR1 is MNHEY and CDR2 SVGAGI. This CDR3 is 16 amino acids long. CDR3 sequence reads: CASSYGSPILHNEQFF. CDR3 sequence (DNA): TGTGCCAGCAGTTACGGATCGCCAATCCTGCACAATGAGCAGTTCTTC.

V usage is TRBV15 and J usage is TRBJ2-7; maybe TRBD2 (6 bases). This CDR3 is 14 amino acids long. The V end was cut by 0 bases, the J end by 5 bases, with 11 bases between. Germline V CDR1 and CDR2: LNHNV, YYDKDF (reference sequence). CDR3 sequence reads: CATSRDGREDEQYF. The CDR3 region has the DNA TGTGCCACCAGCAGAGATGGCAGGGAGGACGAGCAGTACTTC. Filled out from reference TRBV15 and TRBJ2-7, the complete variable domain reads DAMVIQNPRYQVTQFGKPVTLSCSQTLNHNVMYWYQQKSSQAPKLLFHYYDKDFNNEADTPDNFQSRRPNTSFCFLDIRSPGLGDTAMYLCATSRDGREDEQYFGPGTRLTVT.

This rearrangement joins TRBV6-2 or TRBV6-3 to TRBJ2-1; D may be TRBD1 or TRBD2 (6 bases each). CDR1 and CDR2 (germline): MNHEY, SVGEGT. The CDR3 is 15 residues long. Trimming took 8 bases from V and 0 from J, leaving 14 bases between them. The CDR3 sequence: CASRVGGNSYNEQFF. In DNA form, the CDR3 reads TGTGCCAGCCGCGTGGGGGGCAACTCCTACAATGAGCAGTTCTTC.

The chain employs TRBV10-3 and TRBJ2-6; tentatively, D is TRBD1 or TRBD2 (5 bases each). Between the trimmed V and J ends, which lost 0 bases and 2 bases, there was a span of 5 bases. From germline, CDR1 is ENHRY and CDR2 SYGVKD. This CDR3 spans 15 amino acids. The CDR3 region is CAISESGAGANVLTF. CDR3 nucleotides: TGTGCCATCAGTGAGTCGGGGGCTGGGGCCAACGTCCTGACTTTC.

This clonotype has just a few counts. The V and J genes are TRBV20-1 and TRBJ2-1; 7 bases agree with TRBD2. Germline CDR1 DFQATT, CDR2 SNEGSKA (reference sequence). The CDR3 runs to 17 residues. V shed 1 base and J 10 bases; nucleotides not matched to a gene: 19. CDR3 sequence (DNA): TGCAGTGCTAGAGTCATAGTGGAAGGACTAGAAAGAAGGGAGCAGTTCTTC. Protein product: CSARVIVEGLERREQFF.

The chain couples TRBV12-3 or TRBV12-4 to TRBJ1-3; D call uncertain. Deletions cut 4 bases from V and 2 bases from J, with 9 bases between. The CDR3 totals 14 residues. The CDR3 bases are TGTGCCAGCAGTTCCCAGGTTGCTGGAAACACCATATATTTT. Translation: CASSSQVAGNTIYF.

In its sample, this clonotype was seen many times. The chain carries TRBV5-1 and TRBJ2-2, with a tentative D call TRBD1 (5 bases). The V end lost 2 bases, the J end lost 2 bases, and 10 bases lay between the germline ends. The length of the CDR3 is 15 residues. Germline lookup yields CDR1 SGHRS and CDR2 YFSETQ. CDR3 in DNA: TGCGCCAGCAGCTTAACAGGACCAAACACCGGGGAGCTGTTTTTT. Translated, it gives CASSLTGPNTGELFF. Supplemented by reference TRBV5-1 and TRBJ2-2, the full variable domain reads KAGVTQTPRYLIKTRGQQVTLSCSPISGHRSVSWYQQTPGQGLQFLFEYFSETQRNKGNFPGRFSGRQFSNSRSEMNVSTLELGDSALYLCASSLTGPNTGELFFGEGSRLTVL.

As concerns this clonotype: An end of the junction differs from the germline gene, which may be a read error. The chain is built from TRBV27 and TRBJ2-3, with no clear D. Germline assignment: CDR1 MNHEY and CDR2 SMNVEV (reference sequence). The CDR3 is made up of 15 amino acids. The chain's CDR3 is CASRPGVYFTDTQYF. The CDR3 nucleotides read TGTGCCAGCAGGCCTGGGGTTTACTTCACAGATACGCAGTATTTC.

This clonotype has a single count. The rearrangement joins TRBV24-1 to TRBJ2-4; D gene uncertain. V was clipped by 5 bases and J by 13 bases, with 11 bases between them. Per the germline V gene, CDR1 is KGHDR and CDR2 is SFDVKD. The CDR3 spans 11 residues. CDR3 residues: CATSASNEQYF. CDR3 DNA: TGTGCCACCAGTGCGTCCAATGAACAGTACTTC.

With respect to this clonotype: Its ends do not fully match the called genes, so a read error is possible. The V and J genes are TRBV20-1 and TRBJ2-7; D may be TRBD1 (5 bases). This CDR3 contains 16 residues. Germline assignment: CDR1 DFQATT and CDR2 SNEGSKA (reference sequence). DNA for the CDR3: TGCAGTACCAGACCGCATTTTATGGGGCGATCCTTCGAGCAGTACTTC. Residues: CSTRPHFMGRSFEQYF.

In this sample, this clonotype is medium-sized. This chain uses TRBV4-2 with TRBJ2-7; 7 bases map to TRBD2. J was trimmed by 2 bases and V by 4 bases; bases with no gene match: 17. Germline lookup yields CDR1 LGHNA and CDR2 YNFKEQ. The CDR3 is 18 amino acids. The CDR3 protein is CASSPSGSGQGVAYEQYF. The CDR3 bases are TGTGCCAGCAGCCCATCGGGTAGCGGGCAAGGGGTAGCCTACGAGCAGTACTTC.

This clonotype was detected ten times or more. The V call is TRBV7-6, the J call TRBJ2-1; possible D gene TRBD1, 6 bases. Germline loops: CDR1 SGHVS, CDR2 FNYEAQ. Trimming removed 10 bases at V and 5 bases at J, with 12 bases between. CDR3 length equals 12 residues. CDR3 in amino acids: CATQGMNNEQFF. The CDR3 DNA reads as TGTGCCACCCAGGGGATGAACAATGAGCAGTTCTTC. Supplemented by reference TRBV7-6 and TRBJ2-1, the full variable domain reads GAGVSQSPRYKVTKRGQDVALRCDPISGHVSLYWYRQALGQGPEFLTYFNYEAQQDKSGLPNDRFSAERPEGSISTLTIQRTEQRDSAMYRCATQGMNNEQFFGPGTRLTVL.

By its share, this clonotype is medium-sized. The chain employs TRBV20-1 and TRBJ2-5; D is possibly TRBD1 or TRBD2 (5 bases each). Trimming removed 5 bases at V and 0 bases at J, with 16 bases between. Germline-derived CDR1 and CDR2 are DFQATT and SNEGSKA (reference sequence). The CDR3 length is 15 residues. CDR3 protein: CSAGRDARYQETQYF. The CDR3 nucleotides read TGCAGTGCTGGCCGGGACGCTCGGTACCAAGAGACCCAGTACTTC.

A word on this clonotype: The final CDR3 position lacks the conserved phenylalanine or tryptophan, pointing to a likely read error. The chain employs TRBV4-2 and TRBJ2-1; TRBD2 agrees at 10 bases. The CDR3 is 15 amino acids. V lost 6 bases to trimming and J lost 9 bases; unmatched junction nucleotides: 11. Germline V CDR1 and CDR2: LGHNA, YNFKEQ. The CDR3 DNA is TGTGCCAGCAGTCGAAGGCTAGCGGGAGAGGGTGAGCAGTTCTCC. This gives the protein CASSRRLAGEGEQFS.

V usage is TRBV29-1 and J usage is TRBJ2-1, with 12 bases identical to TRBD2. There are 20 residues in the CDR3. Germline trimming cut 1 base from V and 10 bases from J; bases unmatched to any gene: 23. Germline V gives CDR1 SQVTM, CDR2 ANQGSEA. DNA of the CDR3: TGCAGCGTTGAAGGAAGGCAGGGGGCCCTACGACTAGCGGGAGAACGGGAGCAGTTCTTC. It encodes CSVEGRQGALRLAGEREQFF.

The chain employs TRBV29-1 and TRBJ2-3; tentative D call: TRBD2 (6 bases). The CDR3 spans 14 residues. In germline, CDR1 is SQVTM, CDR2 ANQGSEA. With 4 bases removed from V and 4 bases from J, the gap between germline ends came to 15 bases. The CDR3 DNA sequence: TGCAGCGTTGTTCACGGGAGAGGTTCAGATACGCAGTATTTT. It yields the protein CSVVHGRGSDTQYF.

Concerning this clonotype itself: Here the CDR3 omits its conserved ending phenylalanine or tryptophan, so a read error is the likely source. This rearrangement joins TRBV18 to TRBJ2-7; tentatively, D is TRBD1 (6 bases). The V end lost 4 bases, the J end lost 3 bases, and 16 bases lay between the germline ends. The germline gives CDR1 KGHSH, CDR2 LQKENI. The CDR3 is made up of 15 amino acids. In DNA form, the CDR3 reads TGTGCCAGCTCACTCGGACAGTGCCAGGGCTACGAGCAGTACCCC. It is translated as CASSLGQCQGYEQYP.

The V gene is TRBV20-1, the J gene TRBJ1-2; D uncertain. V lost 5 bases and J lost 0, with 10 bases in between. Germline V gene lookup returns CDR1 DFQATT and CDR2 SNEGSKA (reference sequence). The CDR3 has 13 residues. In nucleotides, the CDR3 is TGCAGTGCTCCCCCCGGGGCTAACTATGGCTACACCTTC. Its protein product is CSAPPGANYGYTF.

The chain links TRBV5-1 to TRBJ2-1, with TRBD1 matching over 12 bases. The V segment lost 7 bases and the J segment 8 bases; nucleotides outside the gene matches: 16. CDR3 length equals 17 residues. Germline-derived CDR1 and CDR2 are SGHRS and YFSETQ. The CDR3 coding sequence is TGCGCCAGCGGCTCCACCGGGGACAGGGGGCGCCTTGATGAGCAGTTCTTC. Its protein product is CASGSTGDRGRLDEQFF.

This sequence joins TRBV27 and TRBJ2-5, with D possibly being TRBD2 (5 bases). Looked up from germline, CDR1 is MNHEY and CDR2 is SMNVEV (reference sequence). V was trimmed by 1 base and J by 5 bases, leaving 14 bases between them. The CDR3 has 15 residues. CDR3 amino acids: CASSLFRGTSETQYF. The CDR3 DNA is TGTGCCAGCAGTTTATTTCGGGGAACTTCGGAGACCCAGTACTTC.

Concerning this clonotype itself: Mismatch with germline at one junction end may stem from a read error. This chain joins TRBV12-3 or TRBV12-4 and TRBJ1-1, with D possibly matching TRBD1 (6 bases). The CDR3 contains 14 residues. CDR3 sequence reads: CAGSLGTQNTEASF. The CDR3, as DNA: TGTGCCGGCAGTTTGGGGACACAGAACACTGAAGCTTCCTTT.